This TCR beta chain derives from a study of regulatory T cells in long-lasting Graves disease. The time point was: newly diagnosed GD, antithyroid drugs for less than 3 months. Following extraction of RNA from PBMCs, that RNA was used to make the TCR library. Building the TCR beta libraries relied on iRepertoire HTBI primers, and CDR3 regions underwent Arm-PCR. Original handling: Taken together, the samples had fewer than 65 TRBV and 13 to 15 TRBJ segments identified. TCRdb re-called the multiplex PCR reads through MiXCR, storing one row per CDR3 protein. These V and J calls rely on TCRdb rather than the paper's analysis. The table records 500,000 or so distinct CDR3 sequences, 14% of them present only once. The length of the CDR3 is 14 residues. CDR1 is ENHRY, CDR2 SYGVKD, per germline. V lost 7 bases and J 5 bases, leaving 17 bases between the germline ends. This clonotype has ten or more counts. Antigen: not known.

Study-level findings and limits: Repertoires from persistent disease leaned toward TRBV28, TRBJ1-2 and TRBJ2-5.

The data also belong to a second study, concerning T cells in Graves' hyperthyroidism and ophthalmopathy.

The receptor comes from a woman aged 45-65 years with Graves disease. Material: peripheral blood mononuclear cells (PBMCs), obtained at new diagnosis, from a patient treated with antithyroid drugs. This chain connects TRBV10-3 to TRBJ2-5; either TRBD1 or TRBD2 may supply D (6 bases each). CDR3 coding DNA: TGTGCCATCAACAGGGACGGGGGTAGGGAGACCCAGTACTTC. This gives the protein CAINRDGGRETQYF.